The 32 T cell receptor beta chains presented below share a single source sample, sequenced in a study of CD8 T cells in ankylosing spondylitis. General study findings and limits: One TCR beta motif, made up of roughly 8 highly homologous variants, appeared characteristic of ankylosing spondylitis blood.

The antigens for these receptors are not known. TCRdb reprocessed the 5' RACE reads with MiXCR, giving one entry per CDR3 protein. In the table there are about 840,000 distinct CDR3 sequences, 12% of which are singletons. Specimen: blood, either unsorted or a sorted T cell fraction (not recorded which). These receptors were collected from a male donor with ankylosing spondylitis.

This clonotype was counted only a few times. The chain joins TRBV10-3 to TRBJ2-3; tentative D call: TRBD1 (6 bases). Per the germline V gene, CDR1 is ENHRY and CDR2 is SYGVKD. The CDR3 is 11 amino acids. V was clipped by 8 bases and J by 6 bases, with 9 bases between them. The CDR3 loop is CAILRGDTQYF. The CDR3 nucleotides are TGTGCCATCTTGAGGGGGGATACGCAGTATTTT.

This clonotype was seen ten or more times. This CDR3 reads CASSLYPTGMSEAFF. The CDR3 DNA sequence: TGTGCCAGCAGCCTATATCCGACAGGGATGAGTGAGGCTTTCTTT. The V gene is TRBV11-2, the J gene TRBJ1-1, with 7 positions matching TRBD1. The CDR3 has 15 amino acids. V lost 5 bases and J lost 11; bases outside the gene matches: 17. Germline CDR1 and CDR2: SGHAT and FQNNGV. Supplemented by reference TRBV11-2 and TRBJ1-1, the full variable domain reads EAGVAQSPRYKIIEKRQSVAFWCNPISGHATLYWYQQILGQGPKLLIQFQNNGVVDDSQLPKDRFSAERLKGVDSTLKIQPAKLEDSAVYLCASSLYPTGMSEAFFGQGTRLTVV.

This clonotype came up a few times. The chain employs TRBV29-1 and TRBJ2-5; tentative D call: TRBD1 (6 bases). The CDR3 runs to 14 residues. V was cut by 4 bases and J by 3 bases, with 15 bases left in between. Per germline, CDR1 SQVTM and CDR2 ANQGSEA. CDR3 nucleotide sequence: TGCAGCGTTGGAGGGCCCGGGACAAAAGAGACCCAGTACTTC. Translating it yields CSVGGPGTKETQYF.

This clonotype was found many times. V and J are TRBV7-9 and TRBJ2-7; unclear D gene. The CDR3 contains 15 residues. Germline CDR1 SEHNR, CDR2 FQNEAQ (reference sequence). V was shortened by 1 base and J by 3 bases, with 13 bases between the two germline ends. CDR3 in DNA: TGTGCCAGCAGCTTAGACTCTCGGGTATTCTACGAGCAGTACTTC. Residues: CASSLDSRVFYEQYF. Filled out from reference TRBV7-9 and TRBJ2-7, the complete variable domain reads DTGVSQNPRHKITKRGQNVTFRCDPISEHNRLYWYRQTLGQGPEFLTYFQNEAQLEKSRLLSDRFSAERPKGSFSTLEIQRTEQGDSAMYLCASSLDSRVFYEQYFGPGTRLTVT.

This clonotype was seen a few times. V and J are TRBV24-1 and TRBJ1-1; D might be TRBD1 (6 bases). CDR3 length equals 15 residues. V was cut by 4 bases and J by 3 bases, with 14 bases left in between. Germline V gene sequence: CDR1 KGHDR, CDR2 SFDVKD. CDR3 region: CATSEPGEGDTEAFF. The DNA for the CDR3 is TGTGCCACCAGTGAGCCAGGGGAGGGGGACACTGAAGCTTTCTTT.

This clonotype occurred a few times. This sequence joins TRBV20-1 and TRBJ2-7; 7 bases map to TRBD1. Germline loops: CDR1 DFQATT, CDR2 SNEGSKA (reference sequence). The CDR3 consists of 13 residues. Trimming removed 6 bases from V and 6 bases from J; junction bases left unmatched: 11. The CDR3 is CSALTTGSAEQYF. Here the CDR3 DNA reads TGCAGTGCACTGACGACAGGGTCGGCCGAGCAGTACTTC.

The gene calls are TRBV6-2 or TRBV6-3 and TRBJ1-5, with D perhaps matching TRBD1 (5 bases). V was pared by 0 bases and J by 6 bases, with 12 bases between. The CDR3 consists of 15 residues. Germline V gives CDR1 MNHEY, CDR2 SVGEGT. In nucleotides, the CDR3 is TGTGCCAGCAGTTACTCGAAGGGACTGATTCAGCCCCAGCATTTT. Amino acid sequence: CASSYSKGLIQPQHF.

The chain employs TRBV12-3 or TRBV12-4 and TRBJ1-5, with 8 bases that match TRBD1. This CDR3 has 16 amino acids. With 6 bases clipped from V and 9 bases from J, the junction kept 16 bases outside the gene matches. The CDR3, as DNA: TGTGCCAGCAGCCCGCGGACAGGGTCCAATTTTAGGCCCCAGCATTTT. Translation gives CASSPRTGSNFRPQHF.

This clonotype was counted a few times. The chain links TRBV5-6 to TRBJ2-5; 12 bases map to TRBD2. Germline assignment: CDR1 SGHDT and CDR2 YYEEEE. The V and J ends lost 0 bases and 4 bases, in that order; junction bases with no gene match: 1. The CDR3 is 15 amino acids. CDR3 sequence: CASSLASGGAETQYF. In DNA form, the CDR3 reads TGTGCCAGCAGCTTGGCTAGCGGGGGGGCAGAGACCCAGTACTTC.

This clonotype was observed a handful of times. The rearrangement uses TRBV30 and TRBJ1-2; D possibly corresponds to TRBD1 (5 bases). With 5 bases removed from V and 2 bases from J, the gap between germline ends came to 12 bases. The CDR3 length is 13 residues. Germline CDR1 GTSNPN, CDR2 SVGIG (reference sequence). CDR3 protein: CAWGHGLNYGYTF. Written as DNA, the CDR3 is TGTGCCTGGGGACACGGACTCAACTATGGCTACACCTTC.

The V and J genes are TRBV5-4 and TRBJ2-7; unclear D gene. CDR3 length equals 13 residues. CDR1 and CDR2 (germline): SGHNT, YYREEE (reference sequence). V was trimmed by 2 bases and J by 3 bases, leaving 9 bases between them. DNA for the CDR3: TGTGCCAGCAGCTTTGGCCTCCACTACGAGCAGTACTTC. This sequence encodes CASSFGLHYEQYF.

This clonotype has ten or more counts. V usage is TRBV4-3 and J usage is TRBJ1-5; D gene uncertain. V was pared by 1 base and J by 10 bases, with 11 bases between. This CDR3 has 13 amino acids. The germline V gene has CDR1 LGHNA and CDR2 YSLEER. For the CDR3, the DNA is TGCGCCAGCAGCCAAGTGTTGGATAAACCCCAGCATTTT. Its protein product is CASSQVLDKPQHF.

The CDR3 DNA reads as TGTGCCAGCTCACCACCTAGGGCGACAGGGACCCCAGATACGCAGTATTTT. This encodes CASSPPRATGTPDTQYF. The chain employs TRBV18 and TRBJ2-3; 7 bases line up with TRBD1. V shed 0 bases and J 4 bases; nucleotides not matched to a gene: 10. CDR1 is KGHSH and CDR2 is LQKENI in the germline V gene. This CDR3 has 17 residues. The variable domain in full, completed from reference TRBV18 and TRBJ2-3, reads NAGVMQNPRHLVRRRGQEARLRCSPMKGHSHVYWYRQLPEEGLKFMVYLQKENIIDESGMPKERFSAEFPKEGPSILRIQQVVRGDSAAYFCASSPPRATGTPDTQYFGPGTRLTVL.

This clonotype was counted a few times. The V gene is TRBV6-1, the J gene TRBJ2-7; the match to TRBD2 covers 8 bases. The CDR3 loop spans 15 amino acids. V lost 6 bases to trimming and J lost 2 bases; unmatched junction nucleotides: 9. Germline V gene lookup returns CDR1 MNHNS and CDR2 SASEGT. The CDR3 loop reads CASSLRRLATYEQYF. CDR3 bases: TGTGCCAGCAGCCTTCGCCGACTAGCGACCTACGAGCAGTACTTC.

There are many counts of this clonotype. The chain has TRBV20-1 and TRBJ1-1, with D unresolved. The germline V and J ends were trimmed by 3 bases and 6 bases, with 11 bases remaining between them. Germline CDR1 reads DFQATT; CDR2 reads SNEGSKA (reference sequence). This CDR3 comprises 12 residues. CDR3 protein: CSARFGFAEAFF. CDR3 nucleotides: TGCAGTGCTAGGTTCGGGTTCGCTGAAGCTTTCTTT.

This clonotype was observed a few times. The J gene is TRBJ2-3, the V gene TRBV5-6, with 7 bases that match TRBD2. The CDR3 consists of 15 residues. In germline, CDR1 is SGHDT, CDR2 YYEEEE. J gave up 5 bases and V 0 bases, and 6 bases lay outside the gene matches. CDR3 nucleotides: TGTGCCAGCAGCTTGGTGGGAGGGCCGCTAGATACGCAGTATTTT. Protein product: CASSLVGGPLDTQYF.

This clonotype was seen at least ten times. The gene calls are TRBV20-1 and TRBJ2-1, with TRBD2 matching over 9 bases. The CDR3 totals 12 residues. The germline V gene has CDR1 DFQATT and CDR2 SNEGSKA (reference sequence). Losses at the gene ends were 8 bases for V and 8 bases for J; bases not matched to a gene: 7. CDR3 sequence: CSPGLARDEQFF. In DNA form, the CDR3 reads TGCAGTCCGGGACTAGCTCGCGATGAGCAGTTCTTC.

This clonotype was counted only a few times. This chain joins TRBV28 and TRBJ1-3; D gene unclear. Germline CDR1 is MDHEN and CDR2 is SYDVKM. The germline V and J ends were trimmed by 3 bases and 0 bases, with 6 bases remaining between them. This CDR3 contains 14 residues. The CDR3 loop is CASSFRNSGNTIYF. DNA for the CDR3: TGTGCCAGCAGTTTCAGGAACTCTGGAAACACCATATATTTT.

The chain combines TRBV20-1 with TRBJ1-2; D not resolved. Trimming left V 7 bases short and J 1 base short, with 16 bases between. Per germline, CDR1 DFQATT and CDR2 SNEGSKA (reference sequence). The CDR3 is made up of 14 amino acids. CDR3 nucleotides: TGCAGTGTTTCCCGGACCGGACTTAACTATGGCTACACCTTC. Translation: CSVSRTGLNYGYTF.

The rearrangement joins TRBV20-1 to TRBJ2-7; D gene unclear. CDR1 and CDR2 (germline): DFQATT, SNEGSKA (reference sequence). This CDR3 region has 13 residues. V lost 5 bases and J lost 3, with 14 bases in between. DNA of the CDR3: TGCAGTGCTCCACCCGGCCGAAACTACGAGCAGTACTTC. Amino acids: CSAPPGRNYEQYF.

There are a few counts of this clonotype. J is TRBJ2-7 and V is TRBV28; 7 bases are a match to TRBD1. This CDR3 region has 15 residues. CDR1 and CDR2 (germline): MDHEN, SYDVKM. Losses at the gene ends were 0 bases for V and 1 base for J; bases not matched to a gene: 3. The CDR3 region has the DNA TGTGCCAGCAGTTTATGGGGGACAGCATCCTACGAGCAGTACTTC. It translates to CASSLWGTASYEQYF.

At least ten counts were recorded for this clonotype. This chain links TRBV12-3 or TRBV12-4 with TRBJ1-5; 10 nucleotides match TRBD1. The CDR3 is 15 residues long. V was pared by 3 bases and J by 9 bases, with 8 bases of the junction left unmatched. The CDR3 protein is CASSFTGTGEMPQHF. The DNA for the CDR3 is TGTGCCAGCAGTTTCACCGGGACAGGGGAAATGCCCCAGCATTTT.

In this sample, this clonotype turned up a few times. J is TRBJ1-2 and V is TRBV7-2; D not certain. Trimming removed 5 bases from V and 2 bases from J, with 9 bases in between. CDR3 length: 13 amino acids. The V gene's germline CDR1 is SGHTA and CDR2 FQGNSA. The DNA for the CDR3 is TGTGCCAGCAGCGCCACACCGAACTATGGCTACACCTTC. This translates into CASSATPNYGYTF.

The chain recombines TRBV6-1 with TRBJ2-3, with a possible D match to TRBD1 (6 bases). V lost 4 bases, J lost 2 bases, and 16 bases lay in between. CDR1 is MNHNS and CDR2 is SASEGT in the germline V gene. This CDR3 is built from 16 residues. The CDR3: CASSAIRGGATDTQYF. CDR3 DNA: TGTGCCAGCAGTGCAATTCGAGGGGGAGCCACAGATACGCAGTATTTT.

The genes are TRBV10-3 and TRBJ2-1, with D unclear. This CDR3 has 11 residues. Trimming left V 4 bases short and J 7 bases short, with 5 bases between. From germline, CDR1 is ENHRY and CDR2 SYGVKD. CDR3 residues: CAISVRNEQFF. Written as DNA, the CDR3 is TGTGCCATCAGTGTCCGTAATGAGCAGTTCTTC.

The chain recombines TRBV2 with TRBJ2-5; D uncertain. Trimming removed 7 bases from V and 1 base from J, with 10 bases in between. The germline CDR1 and CDR2 sequences are SNHLY and FYNNEI. The CDR3 is made up of 13 amino acids. The CDR3 protein is CASKRASQETQYF. The CDR3 DNA is TGTGCCAGCAAAAGGGCCTCCCAAGAGACCCAGTACTTC. Drawing the rest from reference TRBV2 and TRBJ2-5, the complete variable domain is EPEVTQTPSHQVTQMGQEVILRCVPISNHLYFYWYRQILGQKVEFLVSFYNNEISEKSEIFDDQFSVERPDGSNFTLKIRSTKLEDSAMYFCASKRASQETQYFGPGTRLLVL.

The chain combines TRBV20-1 with TRBJ1-1; D ambiguous. The V end lost 5 bases, the J end lost 0 bases, and 10 bases lay between the germline ends. From germline, CDR1 is DFQATT and CDR2 SNEGSKA (reference sequence). This CDR3 is built from 13 residues. The CDR3 loop reads CSAVHQVNTEAFF. In nucleotides, the CDR3 is TGCAGTGCTGTTCACCAGGTGAACACTGAAGCTTTCTTT.

The chain recombines TRBV18 with TRBJ2-1; either TRBD1 or TRBD2 may supply D (5 bases each). The germline gives CDR1 KGHSH, CDR2 LQKENI. Trimming took 4 bases from V and 3 from J, leaving 10 bases between them. The CDR3 length is 14 residues. CDR3 sequence reads: CASSRRDLYNEQFF. The CDR3 nucleotides are TGTGCCAGCTCACGCCGGGACCTCTACAATGAGCAGTTCTTC.

This clonotype appeared a few times. The rearrangement links TRBV6-5 to TRBJ1-2, with TRBD1 identical over 7 bases. The CDR3 is made up of 16 amino acids. Trimming removed 0 bases from V and 6 bases from J; junction bases left unmatched: 10. Germline V gene sequence: CDR1 MNHEY, CDR2 SVGAGI. The CDR3 sequence is CASSYSFTGEGDGYTF. The DNA for the CDR3 is TGTGCCAGCAGTTACTCGTTCACAGGGGAAGGGGATGGCTACACCTTC.

This clonotype has a handful of counts. The J gene is TRBJ2-5, the V gene TRBV7-9, with 9 bases aligning to TRBD1. The CDR3 is made up of 15 amino acids. In germline, CDR1 is SEHNR, CDR2 FQNEAQ (reference sequence). V dropped 0 bases and J dropped 3; count of bases not matched to a gene: 2. CDR3 protein: CASSLARTGEETQYF. In DNA, the CDR3 is TGTGCCAGCAGCTTAGCGCGGACAGGGGAAGAGACCCAGTACTTC.

This clonotype was found a few times. The rearrangement joins TRBV7-9 to TRBJ1-2, with D possibly being TRBD1 (6 bases). Per the germline V gene, CDR1 is SEHNR and CDR2 is FQNEAQ (reference sequence). V was shortened by 2 bases and J by 8 bases, with 12 bases between the two germline ends. There are 13 residues in the CDR3. The CDR3 spells CASSLSTGKGYTF. The CDR3 bases are TGTGCCAGCAGCTTATCTACAGGGAAAGGCTACACCTTC.

This clonotype was detected many times. The CDR3 here is CASSVESGGAHEQFF. CDR3 sequence (DNA): TGTGCCAGCAGCGTGGAGAGCGGGGGGGCGCATGAGCAGTTCTTC. The gene calls are TRBV12-3 or TRBV12-4 and TRBJ2-1, with TRBD2 matching over 10 bases. J was trimmed by 8 bases and V by 6 bases; bases with no gene match: 10. The CDR3 runs 15 residues.